This T cell receptor beta chain was identified in a study of Graves' ophthalmopathy and Graves' hyperthyroidism. Findings and limits, study-wide: Prediction of ophthalmopathy progression reached about 70% sensitivity and 72% to 80% specificity.

The CDR3 length is 14 residues. Per the germline V gene, CDR1 is SEHNR and CDR2 is FQNEAQ (reference sequence). V lost 5 bases and J 4 bases, leaving 14 bases between the germline ends. Recruitment covered hyperthyroidism patients aged 18 to 65 whose new diagnosis was of under 2 months' duration. Other autoimmune diseases, uncontrolled infections, pregnancy or lactation led to the exclusion of patients. RNA transcripts were the template, and TCR beta CDR3 regions were amplified from them. Investigators did first-round RT-PCR with HTBI primers, then second-round multiplex PCR. TCRdb ran MiXCR on the multiplex PCR reads and lists one entry per CDR3 protein. The sample yields approximately 1.2 million distinct CDR3 sequences, about 38% seen once. This clonotype was counted many times. Its antigen is undetermined.

This chain uses TRBV7-9 with TRBJ2-5; the D gene is possibly TRBD2 (5 bases). This receptor was obtained from an adult man with Graves' hyperthyroidism. The sequenced material came from peripheral blood or thyroid tissue (not recorded which). The chain's CDR3 is CASSLPGSPETQYF. CDR3 bases: TGTGCCAGCAGCCTCCCGGGATCCCCAGAGACCCAGTACTTC.